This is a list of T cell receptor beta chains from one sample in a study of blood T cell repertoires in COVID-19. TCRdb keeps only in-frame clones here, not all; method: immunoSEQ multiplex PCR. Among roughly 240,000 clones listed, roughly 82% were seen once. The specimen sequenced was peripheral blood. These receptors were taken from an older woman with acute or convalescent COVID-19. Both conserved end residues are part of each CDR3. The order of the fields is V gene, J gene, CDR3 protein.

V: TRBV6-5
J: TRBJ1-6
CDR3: CASTLTAYNSPLHF

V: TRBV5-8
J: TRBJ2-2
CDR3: CASSGGTGGEGDTGELFF

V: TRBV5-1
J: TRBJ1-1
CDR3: CASSPGQGAPAFF

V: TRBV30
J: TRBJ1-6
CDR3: CAWSLLNDYNSPLHF

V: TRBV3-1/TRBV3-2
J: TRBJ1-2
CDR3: CASSRNPTLTDNYGYTF

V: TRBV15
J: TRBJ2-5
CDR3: CATSRVTGIQETQYF

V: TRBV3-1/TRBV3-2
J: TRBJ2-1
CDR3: CASSQQVGGGNEQFF

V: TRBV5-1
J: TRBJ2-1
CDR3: CASSLEGTGWYNEQFF

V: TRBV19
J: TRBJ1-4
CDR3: CASSTYRIATNEKLFF

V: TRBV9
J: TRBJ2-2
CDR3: CASSAQVVDTGELFF